This TCR beta chain was identified in a study of blood T cell repertoires in COVID-19. Generated by immunoSEQ multiplex PCR, the TCRdb table keeps only in-frame clones and is missing some. This sample has under 150,000 clones, with 85% to 90% found just once. The junction had 4 bases not matched to a gene; V was cut back by 0 bases and J by 6 bases. This CDR3 contains 14 residues. In germline, CDR1 is SGDLS, CDR2 YYNGEE. Sample: peripheral blood. The V and J genes are TRBV9 and TRBJ2-3; 7 nucleotides align to TRBD2. This receptor was taken from a middle-aged woman with acute or convalescent COVID-19. CDR3 residues: CASSVGLAGDTQYF. The CDR3 DNA follows: TGTGCCAGCAGCGTAGGACTAGCCGGCGATACGCAGTATTTT.